This T cell receptor (beta chain) stems from a study of shared T cell receptors in the human thymus (dated by TCRdb to the early 2020s). For the study in its entirety: The study examined how self-reactive, shared T-cell receptor alpha chains are generated in the human thymus.

As for this clone: Which antigen it targets is not known. Base quality data are lacking; no much larger clone is found one base away.

Receptor libraries were prepared by the immunoSEQ multiplex PCR assay. The table comes from immuneACCESS by way of TCRdb, which keeps in-frame sequences with V and J called. Part of the clones is missing from these tables; in studies checked, under half for an unresolved V gene and the rest for unknown reasons. Here the sample has roughly 560,000 clones; around three quarters occur a single time. Approximately 0.013% of the sample is taken by the ten largest. The same specimen was also included in a second study, on human thymus T cells. The second study's authors report: Donors were immunologically healthy infants undergoing open corrective cardiac surgery for congenital heart defects in Finland. The thymus tissue came from surgical resects taken out during corrective cardiac surgery. V and J gene segment usage appeared biased in both thymic and peripheral blood repertoires. The related research found that thymic TCR repertoires overlapped highly between unrelated individuals. TCR alpha and beta repertoires from roughly eight infant thymus samples and four related peripheral blood samples were characterized in the study. The cohort included a handful of male and a couple of female infants, with donor ages spanning 7 to 244 days. Thymocytes were released mechanically from tissue and stored at -70 °C as pellets of about 9.5-32 million cells. Genomic DNA was extracted from frozen cell pellets with a QIAsymphony instrument. TCRB and TCRAD loci were amplified from a standardized quantity of quality-controlled genomic DNA using the immunoSEQ multiplex PCR assay. The amplicons covered the V(D)J region and were long enough to include the CDR3 and to identify the V and J genes. The amplicons were sequenced on an Illumina platform via the commercial immunoSEQ service. Corrections for primer bias and sequencing errors followed previously described methods, while TCRAD and TCRB definitions were based on the IMGT database. The repertoires were analysed using immunoSEQ Analyzer 3.0 and VDJTools for basic statistics, V/J segment usage, diversity estimates, rarefaction and pairwise overlap. Diversity was estimated with Chao1, ChaoE, Efron-Thisted, Shannon and inverse Simpson indices, and also on datasets down-sampled to the smallest sample. Repertoire overlap used strict matching of CDR3 nucleotide sequence, V gene and J gene, with Jaccard-based multidimensional scaling clustering. On average, thymus samples yielded hundreds of thousands of unique TCRB clonotypes, whereas blood samples yielded some 92,000.

This sequence originates from a boy in the first two years of life with a congenital heart defect. Donor details come from another sample of the same person, matched by shared clones. The sample comprised thymocytes.

The nucleotides read TGTGCCACCAGCCCAGGAACAGGGAGTAACTATGGCTACACCTTC. This yields the protein CATSPGTGSNYGYTF. The chain couples TRBV15 to TRBJ1-2; matching of 6 bases hints at TRBD1 as the D gene. V is shortened by 5 bases, J by 1 base, and the region joining them spans 14 bases. Including the terminal cysteine and phenylalanine, the CDR3 comprises 15 residues. The sequence is cut down to CDR3 DNA, 45 bases in frame from base 1. The germline V gene (reference sequence) provides CDR1 LNHNV and CDR2 YYDKDF.